This passage covers 6 T cell receptor beta chains from one sample sequenced in a study of T cell repertoires in cytomegalovirus infection. Via MiXCR, TCRdb re-called the reads, giving one row per CDR3 protein. Among hundreds of thousands of distinct CDR3 sequences listed, about 33% were seen once. These receptors' targets are unknown. Sequences were derived from cultured PBMCs, sampled from culture after CMV antigen stimulation. The receptor source for this set is a human donor in good health (CMV status not recorded). Some clones in this sample may be carry-over from other donors' samples.

The V gene is TRBV10-3, the J gene TRBJ1-1; the D gene is possibly TRBD1 (5 bases). CDR3 length: 16 residues. Trimming stripped 4 bases from V and 4 bases from J, with 19 bases between. CDR1 is ENHRY, CDR2 SYGVKD, per germline. The CDR3: CAISVRQGLRATEAFF. The CDR3 DNA follows: TGTGCCATCAGTGTTCGCCAAGGACTCAGGGCCACTGAAGCTTTCTTT.

The CDR3 spells CASRSPSSYNEQFF. Here the CDR3 DNA reads TGTGCCAGCAGGTCCCCGAGCTCCTACAATGAGCAGTTCTTC. This chain joins TRBV6-2 or TRBV6-3 and TRBJ2-1; D unclear. The germline V gene has CDR1 MNHEY and CDR2 SVGEGT. CDR3 length: 14 amino acids. V dropped 6 bases and J dropped 0 bases, with 9 bases sitting between them.

The rearrangement links TRBV27 to TRBJ1-6; D call uncertain. The V end lost 5 bases, the J end lost 4 bases, and 15 bases lay between the germline ends. Germline V gene lookup returns CDR1 MNHEY and CDR2 SMNVEV (reference sequence). The CDR3 has 16 amino acids. CDR3 nucleotide sequence: TGTGCCAGCAGTCCCTCACCGGGCGAGTATAATTCACCCCTCCACTTT. Protein product: CASSPSPGEYNSPLHF.

The rearrangement links TRBV25-1 to TRBJ1-5; 7 bases line up with TRBD1. CDR3 length equals 15 residues. Germline CDR1 is MGHDK and CDR2 is SYGVNS. V trimming: 0 bases; J trimming: 5 bases; junction bases outside the gene matches: 4. The CDR3 bases are TGTGCCAGCAGTGAATATGGAACAGGGGATCAGCCCCAGCATTTT. Translating gives CASSEYGTGDQPQHF.

The genes are TRBV24-1 and TRBJ2-5, with D tentatively TRBD1 (6 bases). The CDR3 spans 15 residues. CDR1 and CDR2 from the germline V gene are KGHDR and SFDVKD. V lost 4 bases and J lost 4, with 15 bases in between. DNA for the CDR3: TGTGCCACCAGTGACCGTGGGTGGGGGCGAGAGACCCAGTACTTC. Protein product: CATSDRGWGRETQYF.

The chain uses TRBV7-6 and TRBJ1-4; D perhaps matches TRBD1 (5 bases). V was pared by 0 bases and J by 5 bases, with 13 bases between. The CDR3 is 16 residues long. CDR1 and CDR2 from the germline V gene are SGHVS and FNYEAQ. The CDR3 region has the DNA TGTGCCAGCAGCTTAGCGCTGGCAGGGCGAAATGAAAAACTGTTTTTT. It translates to CASSLALAGRNEKLFF.